Below, 29 T cell receptor beta chains from the same sample are listed, as sequenced in a study of T cell changes during pregnancy in multiple sclerosis. Sequencing was performed with immunoSEQ multiplex PCR; in TCRdb, only in-frame clones are kept and a portion is missing. Here the sample spans tens of thousands of clones, 91% being singletons. Sequencing used peripheral blood, obtained after pregnancy. The receptors here all came from a female donor in good health, enrolled as a control in a pregnancy study.

This sequence joins TRBV5-6 and TRBJ1-2, with 9 bases identical to TRBD1. Germline values: CDR1 SGHDT, CDR2 YYEEEE. The CDR3 runs 14 residues. Losses at the gene ends were 4 bases for V and 5 bases for J; bases not matched to a gene: 6. CDR3 sequence: CASSPGQGGYGYTF. CDR3 bases: TGTGCCAGCAGCCCGGGACAGGGTGGTTATGGCTACACCTTC.

This chain joins TRBV10-3 and TRBJ2-5; 9 positions match TRBD1. This CDR3 comprises 15 residues. The germline V gene has CDR1 ENHRY and CDR2 SYGVKD. V lost 3 bases and J lost 3; bases outside the gene matches: 5. CDR3 loop: CAISESGTGKETQYF. Here the CDR3 DNA reads TGTGCCATCAGTGAATCCGGGACAGGGAAAGAGACCCAGTACTTC.

The chain carries TRBV27 and TRBJ1-2, with D possibly being TRBD1 (5 bases). The CDR3 length is 14 residues. V was pared by 3 bases and J by 2 bases, with 10 bases between. The germline CDR1 and CDR2 sequences are MNHEY and SMNVEV (reference sequence). The CDR3 protein is CASSFFGGNYGYTF. In nucleotides, the CDR3 is TGTGCCAGCAGTTTTTTTGGGGGGAACTATGGCTACACCTTC.

This clone occurred a few times. DNA of the CDR3: TGTGCCAGTAGTATTCGGACACCCAATCAGCCCCAGCATTTT. This sequence encodes CASSIRTPNQPQHF. This chain links TRBV19 with TRBJ1-5; possible D gene TRBD1, 5 bases. Per the germline V gene, CDR1 is LNHDA and CDR2 is SQIVND (reference sequence). V was pared by 3 bases and J by 3 bases, with 9 bases between. The CDR3 is 14 residues long.

A single count supports this clone. This chain connects TRBV6-5 to TRBJ1-1, with 7 bases matching TRBD1. With V trimmed by 4 bases and J by 5 bases, 4 bases remained unmatched. Per the germline V gene, CDR1 is MNHEY and CDR2 is SVGAGI. CDR3 size: 13 residues. CDR3 nucleotide sequence: TGTGCCAGCAGTTGGACAGGTAGGACTGAAGCTTTCTTT. Its translation: CASSWTGRTEAFF.

The chain uses TRBV18 and TRBJ1-1; D is uncertain. Germline V gene lookup returns CDR1 KGHSH and CDR2 LQKENI. Trimming removed 2 bases from V and 1 base from J, with 8 bases in between. CDR3 length: 14 residues. The CDR3 region is CASSPTRGNTEAFF. The CDR3, as DNA: TGTGCCAGCTCACCAACCCGGGGGAACACTGAAGCTTTCTTT. Full variable domain (missing parts from reference TRBV18 and TRBJ1-1): NAGVMQNPRHLVRRRGQEARLRCSPMKGHSHVYWYRQLPEEGLKFMVYLQKENIIDESGMPKERFSAEFPKEGPSILRIQQVVRGDSAAYFCASSPTRGNTEAFFGQGTRLTVV.

The rearrangement joins TRBV4-1 to TRBJ1-5, with 8 positions matching TRBD1. CDR3 size: 15 residues. CDR1 is MGHRA, CDR2 YSYEKL, per germline. V lost 1 base to trimming and J lost 3 bases; unmatched junction nucleotides: 2. Here the CDR3 reads CASSQVDRVNQPQHF. CDR3 nucleotides: TGCGCCAGCAGCCAAGTGGACAGGGTCAATCAGCCCCAGCATTTT.

The chain couples TRBV27 to TRBJ1-2, with D perhaps TRBD1 (5 bases). Trimming took 3 bases from V and 8 from J, leaving 10 bases between them. Per the germline V gene, CDR1 is MNHEY and CDR2 is SMNVEV (reference sequence). The CDR3 has 12 residues. The CDR3 DNA is TGTGCCAGCAGTTTCCTCGGGGGAGGCTACACCTTC. It yields the protein CASSFLGGGYTF.

This clone came up a few times. This chain joins TRBV6-5 and TRBJ2-7; possibly TRBD1 for D (5 bases). Looked up from germline, CDR1 is MNHEY and CDR2 is SVGAGI. The CDR3 consists of 14 residues. V was trimmed by 2 bases and J by 2 bases, leaving 10 bases between them. This CDR3 reads CASSYTDRAYEQYF. In DNA, the CDR3 is TGTGCCAGCAGTTACACCGACAGAGCCTACGAGCAGTACTTC.

The J gene is TRBJ1-1, the V gene TRBV4-1; D gene ambiguous. This CDR3 is 15 amino acids long. Trimming removed 0 bases from V and 3 bases from J, with 11 bases in between. Germline V lookup: CDR1 MGHRA, CDR2 YSYEKL. The CDR3 loop reads CASSQEFRLDTEAFF. The CDR3 nucleotides are TGCGCCAGCAGCCAAGAATTCAGGTTGGACACTGAAGCTTTCTTT.

This chain connects TRBV5-1 to TRBJ1-2, with a possible D match to TRBD1 (5 bases). The CDR3 runs to 16 residues. CDR1 is SGHRS, CDR2 YFSETQ, per germline. Trimming removed 0 bases at V and 4 bases at J, with 16 bases between. This chain's CDR3 is CASSLGQVLGLYGYTF. For the CDR3, the DNA is TGCGCCAGCAGCTTGGGGCAGGTCTTGGGACTCTATGGCTACACCTTC. The variable domain in full, with the rest retrieved from reference TRBV5-1 and TRBJ1-2, is KAGVTQTPRYLIKTRGQQVTLSCSPISGHRSVSWYQQTPGQGLQFLFEYFSETQRNKGNFPGRFSGRQFSNSRSEMNVSTLELGDSALYLCASSLGQVLGLYGYTFGSGTRLTVV.

The chain is built from TRBV10-2 and TRBJ1-2; 9 bases match TRBD1. Germline loops: CDR1 WSHSY, CDR2 SAAADI. J gave up 1 base and V 6 bases, and 0 bases lay outside the gene matches. The CDR3 runs to 13 residues. CDR3 residues: CASRTGGNYGYTF. The CDR3 bases are TGCGCCAGCAGGACAGGGGGTAACTATGGCTACACCTTC.

The chain has TRBV7-9 and TRBJ1-2, with TRBD1 as a possible D gene (6 bases). The CDR3 is 14 residues long. The germline gives CDR1 SEHNR, CDR2 FQNEAQ (reference sequence). V lost 5 bases, J lost 4 bases, and 14 bases lay in between. The CDR3 region has the DNA TGTGCCAGCAGCCGGGGCAGGGGTGGCTATGGCTACACCTTC. Protein sequence: CASSRGRGGYGYTF.

This chain links TRBV9 with TRBJ2-2, with D possibly TRBD1 on 6 matching bases. The germline V gene has CDR1 SGDLS and CDR2 YYNGEE. The CDR3 spans 14 residues. Trimming removed 3 bases at V and 6 bases at J, with 12 bases between. CDR3 sequence reads: CASSGRDTPGELFF. DNA for the CDR3: TGTGCCAGCAGCGGCCGGGACACCCCCGGGGAGCTGTTTTTT.

The chain combines TRBV5-6 with TRBJ2-6; D unclear. The CDR3 totals 16 residues. Germline lookup yields CDR1 SGHDT and CDR2 YYEEEE. V was trimmed by 2 bases and J by 3 bases, leaving 12 bases between them. CDR3 in amino acids: CASSFPLGSGANVLTF. The CDR3 DNA sequence: TGTGCCAGCAGCTTTCCACTCGGTAGTGGGGCCAACGTCCTGACTTTC. The full variable domain, in which reference TRBV5-6 and TRBJ2-6 provide the parts outside the CDR3, is DAGVTQSPTHLIKTRGQQVTLRCSPKSGHDTVSWYQQALGQGPQFIFQYYEEEERQRGNFPDRFSGHQFPNYSSELNVNALLLGDSALYLCASSFPLGSGANVLTFGAGSRLTVL.

This clone was seen only once. The chain employs TRBV18 and TRBJ2-1, with D possibly being TRBD1 (6 bases). V was clipped by 0 bases and J by 4 bases, with 10 bases between them. This CDR3 is built from 15 residues. Germline V gene sequence: CDR1 KGHSH, CDR2 LQKENI. The CDR3 DNA reads TGTGCCAGCTCACCACCCGGGACATCTTACAATGAGCAGTTCTTC. Protein product: CASSPPGTSYNEQFF.

This clone was detected once. J is TRBJ1-6 and V is TRBV6-1; tentatively, D is TRBD1 (6 bases). Germline values: CDR1 MNHNS, CDR2 SASEGT. V dropped 5 bases and J dropped 7 bases, with 15 bases sitting between them. The length of the CDR3 is 15 residues. DNA of the CDR3: TGTGCCAGCAGTATATACAGGGCCTTGAATTCACCCCTCCACTTT. Translated: CASSIYRALNSPLHF.

CDR3 coding DNA: TGTGCCACCAGCAGAGGATCAGAAGAAAAACTGTTTTTT. It codes for CATSRGSEEKLFF. The gene calls are TRBV15 and TRBJ1-4; no definite D call. With 1 base removed from V and 8 bases from J, the gap between germline ends came to 8 bases. Per germline, CDR1 LNHNV and CDR2 YYDKDF (reference sequence). The CDR3 covers 13 residues.

The chain couples TRBV6-4 to TRBJ1-2, with D unclear. Germline V CDR1 and CDR2: MRHNA, SNTAGT. V shed 6 bases and J shed 2 bases, with 19 bases lying between them. The CDR3 spans 16 residues. CDR3 nucleotides: TGTGCCAGCAGCCCGAGGGTGCAGACACTGAACTATGGCTACACCTTC. This translates into CASSPRVQTLNYGYTF.

The chain couples TRBV7-9 to TRBJ1-6, with a possible D match to TRBD1 (6 bases). Germline V gene data show CDR1 as SEHNR and CDR2 as FQNEAQ (reference sequence). The V and J ends lost 5 bases and 10 bases respectively, with 12 bases between them. The CDR3 loop spans 13 amino acids. CDR3 region: CASSTDSPSPLHF. The CDR3 DNA sequence: TGTGCCAGCAGCACGGACAGTCCCTCACCCCTCCACTTT. Complete variable domain (other parts from reference TRBV7-9 and TRBJ1-6): DTGVSQNPRHKITKRGQNVTFRCDPISEHNRLYWYRQTLGQGPEFLTYFQNEAQLEKSRLLSDRFSAERPKGSFSTLEIQRTEQGDSAMYLCASSTDSPSPLHFGNGTRLTVT.

The gene calls are TRBV5-1 and TRBJ1-1, with no clear D. V was clipped by 2 bases and J by 3 bases, with 14 bases between them. Germline V lookup: CDR1 SGHRS, CDR2 YFSETQ. The CDR3 runs to 15 residues. The CDR3 DNA is TGCGCCAGCAGCTTCGGGTTCCCGAGGGACACTGAAGCTTTCTTT. It translates to CASSFGFPRDTEAFF. The whole variable domain, filled in from reference TRBV5-1 and TRBJ1-1, reads KAGVTQTPRYLIKTRGQQVTLSCSPISGHRSVSWYQQTPGQGLQFLFEYFSETQRNKGNFPGRFSGRQFSNSRSEMNVSTLELGDSALYLCASSFGFPRDTEAFFGQGTRLTVV.

J is TRBJ1-2 and V is TRBV30; D is uncertain. This CDR3 spans 14 amino acids. CDR1 GTSNPN and CDR2 SVGIG come from the germline V gene (reference sequence). V lost 2 bases, J lost 2 bases, and 12 bases lay in between. In DNA, the CDR3 is TGTGCCTGGAGTATTCTTGGGAGGAACTATGGCTACACCTTC. It translates to CAWSILGRNYGYTF.

The chain recombines TRBV7-8 with TRBJ2-3; 9 bases fit TRBD2. Trimming removed 5 bases from V and 2 bases from J; junction bases left unmatched: 5. CDR1 is SGHVS, CDR2 FQNEAQ, per germline. The CDR3 has 15 amino acids. The CDR3 nucleotides read TGTGCCAGCAGCCGCATAGCGGGGGTCACAGATACGCAGTATTTT. As protein: CASSRIAGVTDTQYF.

V and J are TRBV18 and TRBJ2-5; tentatively, D is TRBD1 (7 bases). The germline CDR1 and CDR2 sequences are KGHSH and LQKENI. This CDR3 contains 17 residues. Trimming took 1 base from V and 1 from J, leaving 16 bases between them. The CDR3 sequence is CASSPQRAGGSQETQYF. In DNA form, the CDR3 reads TGTGCCAGCTCACCACAGCGGGCAGGGGGATCCCAAGAGACCCAGTACTTC.

The chain couples TRBV7-2 to TRBJ2-3; 11 bases are a match to TRBD2. Trimming removed 1 base from V and 14 bases from J; junction bases left unmatched: 14. The CDR3 covers 16 residues. Germline CDR1 is SGHTA and CDR2 is FQGNSA. In nucleotides, the CDR3 is TGTGCCAGCAGCTTAGGTCCGCCTAGCGGGGGGACCCACACGTATTTT. It is translated as CASSLGPPSGGTHTYF.

The V and J genes are TRBV28 and TRBJ1-6, with 9 bases identical to TRBD1. This CDR3 comprises 16 residues. V lost 8 bases to trimming and J lost 1 base; unmatched junction nucleotides: 6. Germline-derived CDR1 and CDR2 are MDHEN and SYDVKM. For the CDR3, the DNA is TGTGCCAGCCGAGGACAGGGGTTTTCCTATAATTCACCCCTCCACTTT. Translating it yields CASRGQGFSYNSPLHF.

This sequence joins TRBV5-1 and TRBJ2-3; the match to TRBD2 covers 13 bases. The germline CDR1 and CDR2 sequences are SGHRS and YFSETQ. There are 15 residues in the CDR3. V trimming: 5 bases; J trimming: 2 bases; junction bases outside the gene matches: 2. The CDR3 sequence is CASSGTSGVTDTQYF. CDR3 nucleotide sequence: TGCGCCAGCAGTGGGACTAGCGGGGTCACAGATACGCAGTATTTT.

This chain joins TRBV5-4 and TRBJ2-6; a weak D match, TRBD1 (5 bases). The germline V and J ends were trimmed by 4 bases and 0 bases, with 14 bases remaining between them. Germline CDR1 is SGHNT and CDR2 is YYREEE (reference sequence). This CDR3 contains 17 residues. The CDR3 DNA reads TGTGCCAGCAGCACCTTGACAGCCTTCTCTGGGGCCAACGTCCTGACTTTC. This gives the protein CASSTLTAFSGANVLTF.

The chain combines TRBV5-1 with TRBJ2-7, with D perhaps matching TRBD1 (6 bases). V gave up 4 bases and J gave up 4 bases, with 6 bases separating them. Germline V gene lookup returns CDR1 SGHRS and CDR2 YFSETQ. This CDR3 is 11 amino acids long. In DNA, the CDR3 is TGCGCCAGCAGCCAGGGGTACGAGCAGTACTTC. This encodes CASSQGYEQYF.